Described below is a single T cell receptor beta chain sequence and its context. Its antigen is not known. This CDR3 is also generated by other DNA sequences in the sample. The treatment is: around 19 received Ad26.COV2.S at low or high dose, single or two shots; 5 received placebo; per-sample allocation not given. Vaccine and placebo recipients were sampled on day 63 after the first injection. The sample originates from a study of Ad26.COV2.S vaccination and SARS-CoV-2 variants. Study-wide findings and caveats: Researchers reported similar non-spike TCR breadth in vaccine and placebo recipients.

This table comes from immunoSEQ multiplex PCR, and its TCRdb copy is limited to in-frame clones, with some not included. The sample consists of 300,000 to 350,000 clones, 75% to 90% of them appearing once. Germline CDR1 and CDR2: MDHEN and SYDVKM. The V gene lost 3 bases and the J gene lost 0 bases, with 9 bases spanning the gap. This CDR3 spans 15 amino acids. The source was peripheral blood, collected in a trial of Ad26.COV2.S vaccine versus placebo. This sequence was found in a person between 18 and 65 years old who received the Ad26.COV2.S COVID-19 vaccine or a placebo. This sequence joins TRBV28 and TRBJ1-5; D might be TRBD1 (5 bases). The CDR3 is CASSFGGASNQPQHF. CDR3 nucleotide sequence: TGTGCCAGCAGTTTTGGTGGGGCTAGCAATCAGCCCCAGCATTTT.